These T cell receptor beta chains were read from a single sample in a study of blood T cells in healthy people across ages. Via MiXCR, TCRdb re-called the 5' RACE reads, giving one row per CDR3 protein. The table lists approximately 800,000 distinct CDR3 sequences, about 48% of them singletons, with around 41% in the top ten. The sequencing input was blood. The receptors were sampled from a man older than 75 in good health. CDR3s include the opening cysteine and the closing phenylalanine or tryptophan. D genes are given only for firm matches. Clone size, where shown, is once, few, many, or a class for clones that have expanded.

v_call: TRBV11-1
d_call: TRBD1
j_call: TRBJ2-5
clone_size: NA
cdr3_aa: CASSLDPGTGWSGETQYF
cdr3_nt: TGTGCCAGCAGCTTAGACCCCGGGACAGGGTGGTCAGGAGAGACCCAGTACTTC

v_call: TRBV19
d_call: TRBD1
j_call: TRBJ1-2
clone_size: few
cdr3_aa: CASYGTGPNYGYTF
cdr3_nt: TGTGCCAGCTATGGGACAGGCCCTAACTATGGCTACACCTTC

v_call: TRBV20-1
d_call: TRBD1
j_call: TRBJ2-5
clone_size: few
cdr3_aa: CSASGGQGGAETQYF
cdr3_nt: TGCAGTGCTAGTGGCGGACAGGGCGGCGCAGAGACCCAGTACTTC

v_call: TRBV2
d_call: NA
j_call: TRBJ2-5
clone_size: NA
cdr3_aa: CASHRGGNEQYF
cdr3_nt: TGTGCCAGCCACAGGGGGGGGAATGAGCAGTACTTC

v_call: TRBV4-3
d_call: NA
j_call: TRBJ2-3
clone_size: NA
cdr3_aa: CASSQDRSSIASTDTQYF
cdr3_nt: TGCGCCAGCAGCCAAGATAGGAGTAGCATAGCTAGCACAGATACGCAGTATTTT

v_call: TRBV20-1
d_call: TRBD2
j_call: TRBJ2-1
clone_size: NA
cdr3_aa: CSAASGAYNEQFF
cdr3_nt: TGCAGTGCTGCTAGCGGGGCCTACAATGAGCAGTTCTTC

v_call: TRBV20-1
d_call: TRBD2
j_call: TRBJ2-7
clone_size: once
cdr3_aa: CSARVAGGLQYF
cdr3_nt: TGCAGTGCTAGGGTAGCGGGGGGGCTCCAGTACTTC

v_call: TRBV25-1
d_call: NA
j_call: TRBJ2-5
clone_size: NA
cdr3_aa: CASSPSGAHQETQYF
cdr3_nt: TGTGCCAGCAGCCCCTCGGGGGCGCACCAAGAGACCCAGTACTTC

v_call: TRBV6-6
d_call: TRBD2
j_call: TRBJ2-7
clone_size: NA
cdr3_aa: CASCPAAGAREQYF
cdr3_nt: TGTGCCAGCTGCCCGGCAGCGGGAGCGCGGGAGCAGTACTTC

v_call: TRBV5-1
d_call: TRBD1
j_call: TRBJ2-7
clone_size: NA
cdr3_aa: CASSFGWTGASNEQYF
cdr3_nt: TGCGCCAGCAGTTTTGGGTGGACAGGGGCGTCCAACGAGCAGTACTTC

v_call: TRBV6-1
d_call: NA
j_call: TRBJ1-2
clone_size: NA
cdr3_aa: CASSVGDIANYGYTF
cdr3_nt: TGTGCCAGCAGTGTCGGGGACATCGCTAACTATGGCTACACCTTC

v_call: TRBV29-1
d_call: NA
j_call: TRBJ2-1
clone_size: few
cdr3_aa: CSVEKGMAYNEQFF
cdr3_nt: TGCAGCGTTGAGAAAGGTATGGCCTACAATGAGCAGTTCTTC

v_call: TRBV2
d_call: TRBD1
j_call: TRBJ2-5
clone_size: NA
cdr3_aa: CASRTGGMETQYF
cdr3_nt: TGTGCCAGCCGGACAGGGGGCATGGAGACCCAGTACTTC

v_call: TRBV3-1
d_call: NA
j_call: TRBJ2-7
clone_size: NA
cdr3_aa: CASSQSLTPYEQYF
cdr3_nt: TGTGCCAGCAGCCAGTCCCTCACGCCCTACGAGCAGTACTTC

v_call: TRBV25-1
d_call: NA
j_call: TRBJ2-2
clone_size: NA
cdr3_aa: CASGPWGSNTGELFF
cdr3_nt: TGTGCCAGCGGTCCTTGGGGATCGAACACCGGGGAGCTGTTTTTT

v_call: TRBV20-1
d_call: TRBD1
j_call: TRBJ2-4
clone_size: once
cdr3_aa: CSASDRTGKNIQYF
cdr3_nt: TGCAGTGCTAGCGACAGGACAGGGAAAAACATTCAGTACTTC

v_call: TRBV10-3
d_call: NA
j_call: TRBJ2-3
clone_size: NA
cdr3_aa: CAISESPAADTRYF
cdr3_nt: TGTGCCATCAGTGAGTCCCCGGCCGCAGATACGCGGTATTTT

v_call: TRBV13
d_call: NA
j_call: TRBJ2-7
clone_size: NA
cdr3_aa: CASSSHPDEQYF
cdr3_nt: TGTGCCAGCAGCTCCCATCCGGACGAGCAGTACTTC

v_call: TRBV6-5
d_call: NA
j_call: TRBJ2-2
clone_size: NA
cdr3_aa: CASNRGRGAGELFF
cdr3_nt: TGTGCCAGCAACAGGGGCCGGGGGGCCGGGGAGCTGTTTTTT

v_call: TRBV28
d_call: NA
j_call: TRBJ1-4
clone_size: NA
cdr3_aa: CASSSPTTNEKLFF
cdr3_nt: TGTGCCAGCAGCTCACCTACAACTAATGAAAAACTGTTTTTT

v_call: TRBV18
d_call: NA
j_call: TRBJ2-3
clone_size: NA
cdr3_aa: CASSPRNNPTQYF
cdr3_nt: TGTGCCAGCTCACCACGTAATAACCCTACGCAGTATTTT

v_call: TRBV10-3
d_call: TRBD1
j_call: TRBJ2-1
clone_size: NA
cdr3_aa: CAISESDRGQETQFF
cdr3_nt: TGTGCCATCAGTGAGTCTGACAGGGGGCAGGAGACCCAGTTCTTC

v_call: TRBV12-3/TRBV12-4
d_call: NA
j_call: TRBJ2-1
clone_size: NA
cdr3_aa: CASINRADGVQFF
cdr3_nt: TGTGCCAGCATTAACAGGGCAGACGGGGTGCAGTTCTTC

v_call: TRBV27
d_call: NA
j_call: TRBJ1-6
clone_size: NA
cdr3_aa: CASRTRPGDNSPLHF
cdr3_nt: TGTGCCAGCAGGACGAGACCCGGTGATAATTCACCCCTCCACTTT

v_call: TRBV10-1
d_call: NA
j_call: TRBJ2-6
clone_size: few
cdr3_aa: CASETGTGANVLTF
cdr3_nt: TGCGCCAGCGAAACAGGGACTGGGGCCAACGTCCTGACTTTC

v_call: TRBV10-2
d_call: TRBD1
j_call: TRBJ2-3
clone_size: NA
cdr3_aa: CASWDSEHRYAYF
cdr3_nt: TGCGCCAGCTGGGACAGTGAGCACAGATACGCGTATTTT

v_call: TRBV7-9
d_call: TRBD2
j_call: TRBJ2-7
clone_size: NA
cdr3_aa: CASSPGLASGADNEQYF
cdr3_nt: TGTGCCAGCAGCCCCGGCCTGGCTAGCGGGGCCGACAATGAGCAGTACTTC

v_call: TRBV10-3
d_call: NA
j_call: TRBJ1-4
clone_size: NA
cdr3_aa: CAISPGGEGEKLFF
cdr3_nt: TGTGCCATCAGCCCCGGGGGGGAAGGTGAAAAACTGTTTTTT

v_call: TRBV13
d_call: NA
j_call: TRBJ1-2
clone_size: NA
cdr3_aa: CASSLEVGTGHYGYTF
cdr3_nt: TGTGCCAGCAGCTTAGAGGTGGGAACAGGGCACTATGGCTACACCTTC

v_call: TRBV25-1
d_call: NA
j_call: TRBJ1-1
clone_size: NA
cdr3_aa: CASGEGGGTEAFF
cdr3_nt: TGTGCCAGCGGGGAGGGGGGCGGGACTGAAGCTTTCTTT

v_call: TRBV5-6
d_call: TRBD1
j_call: TRBJ2-5
clone_size: NA
cdr3_aa: CASSLRQGTGGETQYF
cdr3_nt: TGTGCCAGCAGCCTCAGACAAGGGACAGGGGGAGAGACCCAGTACTTC

v_call: TRBV5-1
d_call: NA
j_call: TRBJ1-2
clone_size: NA
cdr3_aa: CASSLEYGQPNYGYTF
cdr3_nt: TGCGCCAGCAGCTTGGAGTACGGACAGCCTAACTATGGCTACACCTTC

v_call: TRBV6-2/TRBV6-3
d_call: TRBD1
j_call: TRBJ1-5
clone_size: NA
cdr3_aa: CASSSVTAGTGGANQPQHF
cdr3_nt: TGTGCCAGCAGTTCCGTTACCGCCGGGACAGGGGGCGCGAATCAGCCCCAGCATTTT

v_call: TRBV6-6
d_call: NA
j_call: TRBJ1-1
clone_size: few
cdr3_aa: CASSHGDFTGTEAFF
cdr3_nt: TGTGCCAGCAGTCATGGGGACTTCACGGGCACTGAAGCTTTCTTT

v_call: TRBV4-1
d_call: NA
j_call: TRBJ2-1
clone_size: few
cdr3_aa: CASSHDGAGRRNEQFF
cdr3_nt: TGCGCCAGCAGCCACGATGGGGCGGGCAGGAGGAATGAGCAGTTCTTC

v_call: TRBV6-1
d_call: NA
j_call: TRBJ1-1
clone_size: many
cdr3_aa: CASLTGVNTEAFF
cdr3_nt: TGTGCCAGCCTGACAGGAGTTAACACTGAAGCTTTCTTT

v_call: TRBV18
d_call: NA
j_call: TRBJ2-7
clone_size: once
cdr3_aa: CASSPLQGVYEQYF
cdr3_nt: TGTGCCAGCTCACCCTTACAGGGTGTCTACGAGCAGTACTTC

v_call: TRBV3-1
d_call: NA
j_call: TRBJ1-2
clone_size: few
cdr3_aa: CASSLETSYGYTF
cdr3_nt: TGTGCCAGCAGCTTGGAAACAAGCTATGGCTACACCTTC

v_call: TRBV28
d_call: NA
j_call: TRBJ2-4
clone_size: NA
cdr3_aa: CASSLSEVAKNIQYF
cdr3_nt: TGTGCCAGCAGTTTATCGGAGGTTGCCAAAAACATTCAGTACTTC

v_call: TRBV28
d_call: TRBD2
j_call: TRBJ2-1
clone_size: NA
cdr3_aa: CASSGRVQRGGRSYNEQFF
cdr3_nt: TGTGCCAGCAGTGGGCGGGTCCAGCGGGGGGGCCGCTCCTACAATGAGCAGTTCTTC

v_call: TRBV24-1
d_call: NA
j_call: TRBJ2-5
clone_size: NA
cdr3_aa: CATSLGKRPRQETQYF
cdr3_nt: TGTGCCACCTCCCTCGGTAAGCGCCCCCGGCAAGAGACCCAGTACTTC

v_call: TRBV6-1
d_call: NA
j_call: TRBJ2-1
clone_size: NA
cdr3_aa: CASSQGGVAGFYNEQFF
cdr3_nt: TGTGCCAGCAGTCAGGGGGGGGTGGCGGGGTTCTACAATGAGCAGTTCTTC

v_call: TRBV20-1
d_call: TRBD2
j_call: TRBJ2-1
clone_size: few
cdr3_aa: CSATDSGSSYNEQFF
cdr3_nt: TGCAGTGCTACGGATAGCGGGAGTTCCTACAATGAGCAGTTCTTC

v_call: TRBV4-2
d_call: NA
j_call: TRBJ2-1
clone_size: NA
cdr3_aa: CASSQEGRHGEQFF
cdr3_nt: TGTGCCAGCAGCCAAGAGGGCAGGCACGGTGAGCAGTTCTTC

v_call: TRBV5-1
d_call: NA
j_call: TRBJ1-2
clone_size: NA
cdr3_aa: CASSLASGEPNYGYTF
cdr3_nt: TGCGCCAGCAGCTTGGCCTCCGGGGAGCCTAACTATGGCTACACCTTC

v_call: TRBV28
d_call: TRBD1
j_call: TRBJ1-4
clone_size: NA
cdr3_aa: CASSSSRDRWRKLFF
cdr3_nt: TGTGCCAGCAGTTCGTCACGGGACAGATGGAGAAAACTGTTTTTT

v_call: TRBV5-1
d_call: TRBD2
j_call: TRBJ2-7
clone_size: NA
cdr3_aa: CASSSGTTSREQYF
cdr3_nt: TGCGCCAGCAGCTCCGGGACTACCTCTCGTGAGCAGTACTTC

v_call: TRBV9
d_call: NA
j_call: TRBJ2-7
clone_size: NA
cdr3_aa: CASSVGRKGTYEQYF
cdr3_nt: TGTGCCAGCAGCGTAGGCCGAAAAGGGACCTACGAGCAGTACTTC

v_call: TRBV13
d_call: NA
j_call: TRBJ2-1
clone_size: once
cdr3_aa: CASSFMVETQNNEQFF
cdr3_nt: TGTGCCAGCAGTTTCATGGTAGAAACCCAAAACAATGAGCAGTTCTTC

v_call: TRBV9
d_call: TRBD2
j_call: TRBJ2-5
clone_size: NA
cdr3_aa: CASSVGLAGIQETQYF
cdr3_nt: TGTGCCAGCAGCGTAGGACTAGCGGGAATACAAGAGACCCAGTACTTC

v_call: TRBV5-6
d_call: TRBD2
j_call: TRBJ2-1
clone_size: NA
cdr3_aa: CASSLVLAGDDEQFF
cdr3_nt: TGTGCCAGCAGCTTGGTTCTAGCGGGAGATGATGAGCAGTTCTTC

v_call: TRBV20-1
d_call: TRBD2
j_call: TRBJ2-1
clone_size: NA
cdr3_aa: CSLGASGSNPAQSEQFF
cdr3_nt: TGCAGTCTAGGGGCTAGCGGGTCAAATCCGGCGCAAAGTGAGCAGTTCTTC

v_call: TRBV29-1
d_call: TRBD2
j_call: TRBJ2-1
clone_size: many
cdr3_aa: CSVPGGAGMSSYNEQFF
cdr3_nt: TGCAGCGTCCCCGGGGGAGCGGGGATGAGCTCCTACAATGAGCAGTTCTTC

v_call: TRBV7-9
d_call: NA
j_call: TRBJ2-7
clone_size: NA
cdr3_aa: CASSLASPYEQYF
cdr3_nt: TGTGCCAGCAGTTTAGCGTCCCCCTACGAGCAGTACTTC

v_call: TRBV7-8
d_call: NA
j_call: TRBJ2-6
clone_size: NA
cdr3_aa: CASSLVLARPGANVLTF
cdr3_nt: TGTGCCAGCAGCTTAGTCCTAGCGAGACCTGGGGCCAACGTCCTGACTTTC

v_call: TRBV6-2/TRBV6-3
d_call: NA
j_call: TRBJ2-7
clone_size: many
cdr3_aa: CASKIGFEQYF
cdr3_nt: TGTGCCAGCAAAATAGGGTTCGAGCAGTACTTC

v_call: TRBV5-1
d_call: TRBD2
j_call: TRBJ2-1
clone_size: NA
cdr3_aa: CASSLTAGAYNEQFF
cdr3_nt: TGCGCCAGCAGCTTAACAGCGGGAGCCTACAATGAGCAGTTCTTC

v_call: TRBV14
d_call: TRBD1
j_call: TRBJ2-1
clone_size: few
cdr3_aa: CASSQQDRGPLMEQFF
cdr3_nt: TGTGCCAGCAGCCAACAGGACAGGGGGCCACTAATGGAGCAGTTCTTC